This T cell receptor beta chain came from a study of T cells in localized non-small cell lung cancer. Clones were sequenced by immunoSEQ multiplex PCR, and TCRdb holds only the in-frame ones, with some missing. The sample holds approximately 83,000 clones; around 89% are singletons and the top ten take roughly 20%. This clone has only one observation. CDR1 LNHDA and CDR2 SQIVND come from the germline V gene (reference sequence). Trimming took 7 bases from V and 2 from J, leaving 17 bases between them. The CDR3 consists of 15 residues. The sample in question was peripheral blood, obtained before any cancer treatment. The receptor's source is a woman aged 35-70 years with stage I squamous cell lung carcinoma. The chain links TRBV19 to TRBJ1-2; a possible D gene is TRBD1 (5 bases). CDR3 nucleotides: TGTGCCAGTAACCCCCGGGACCTATGGAACTATGGCTACACCTTC. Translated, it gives CASNPRDLWNYGYTF.